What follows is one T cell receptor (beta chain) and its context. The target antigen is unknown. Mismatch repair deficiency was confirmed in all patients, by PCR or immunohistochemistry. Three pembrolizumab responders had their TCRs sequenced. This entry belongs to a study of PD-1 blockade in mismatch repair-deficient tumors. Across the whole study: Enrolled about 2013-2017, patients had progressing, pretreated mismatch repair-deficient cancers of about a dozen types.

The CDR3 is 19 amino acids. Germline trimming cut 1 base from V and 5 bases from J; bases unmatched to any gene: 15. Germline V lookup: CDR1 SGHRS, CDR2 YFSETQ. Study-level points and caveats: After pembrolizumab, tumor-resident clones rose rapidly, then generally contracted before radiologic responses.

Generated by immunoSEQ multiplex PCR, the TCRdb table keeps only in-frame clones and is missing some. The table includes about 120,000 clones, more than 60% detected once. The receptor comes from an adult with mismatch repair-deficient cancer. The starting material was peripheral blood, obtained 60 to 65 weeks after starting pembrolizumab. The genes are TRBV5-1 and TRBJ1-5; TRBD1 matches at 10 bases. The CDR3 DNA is TGCGCCAGCAGCTTGAAGGCGGGGGACAGGGGACTTTTAGATCAGCCCCAGCATTTT. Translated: CASSLKAGDRGLLDQPQHF.